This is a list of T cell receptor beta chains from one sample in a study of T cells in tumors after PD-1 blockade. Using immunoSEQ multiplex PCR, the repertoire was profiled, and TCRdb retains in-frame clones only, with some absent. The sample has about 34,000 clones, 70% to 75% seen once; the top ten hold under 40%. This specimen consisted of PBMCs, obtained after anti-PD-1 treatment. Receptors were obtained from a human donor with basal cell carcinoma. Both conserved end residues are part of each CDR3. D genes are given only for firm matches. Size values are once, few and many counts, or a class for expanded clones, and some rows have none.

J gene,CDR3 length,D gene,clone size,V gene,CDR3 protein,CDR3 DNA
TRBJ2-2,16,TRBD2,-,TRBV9,CASSPLLAGVAGELFF,TGTGCCAGCAGCCCACTTCTAGCGGGGGTCGCCGGGGAGCTGTTTTTT
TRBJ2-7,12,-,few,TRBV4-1,CASSPGSYEQYF,TGCGCCAGCAGCCCAGGGAGTTACGAGCAGTACTTC
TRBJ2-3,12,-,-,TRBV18,CASSPSTDTQYF,TGTGCCAGCTCACCAAGCACAGATACGCAGTATTTT
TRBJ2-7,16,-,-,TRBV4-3,CASSQTPATYTYEQYF,TGCGCCAGCAGCCAAACTCCCGCCACTTACACTTACGAGCAGTACTTC
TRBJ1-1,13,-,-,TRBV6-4,CASSLESNTEAFF,TGTGCCAGCAGTTTAGAGTCGAACACTGAAGCTTTCTTT
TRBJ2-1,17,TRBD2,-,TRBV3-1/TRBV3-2,CASSRVPASGGKNEQFF,TGTGCCAGCAGCCGGGTTCCAGCTAGCGGGGGAAAAAATGAGCAGTTCTTC
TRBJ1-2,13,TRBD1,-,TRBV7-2,CASSLGRGDGYTF,TGTGCCAGCAGCTTAGGCAGGGGGGATGGCTACACCTTC
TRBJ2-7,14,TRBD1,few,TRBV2,CASSSGQVAYEQYF,TGTGCCAGCAGTTCCGGACAGGTAGCCTACGAGCAGTACTTC
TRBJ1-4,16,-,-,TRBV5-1,CASSPVGDLTNEKLFF,TGCGCCAGCAGCCCCGTGGGGGACCTGACTAATGAAAAACTGTTTTTT
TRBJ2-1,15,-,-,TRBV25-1,CASSARDRRYNEQFF,TGTGCCAGCAGTGCCCGGGACCGACGATACAATGAGCAGTTCTTC
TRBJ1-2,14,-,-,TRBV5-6,CASSSGYGAKGYTF,TGTGCCAGCAGCTCGGGTTACGGGGCGAAAGGCTACACCTTC
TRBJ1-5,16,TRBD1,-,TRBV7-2,CASSPGGGGGNQPQHF,TGTGCCAGCAGCCCGGGGGGAGGGGGCGGCAATCAGCCCCAGCATTTT
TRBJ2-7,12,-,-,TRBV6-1,CASSETLYEQYF,TGTGCCAGCAGTGAAACCCTCTACGAGCAGTACTTC
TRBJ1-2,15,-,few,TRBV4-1,CASSQDQGIDYGYTF,TGCGCCAGCAGCCAAGATCAAGGGATTGACTATGGCTACACCTTC
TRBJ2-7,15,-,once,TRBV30,CAWRARNRVAYEQYF,TGTGCCTGGAGGGCCCGGAATAGGGTGGCCTACGAGCAGTACTTC
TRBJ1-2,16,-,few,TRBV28,CASSNPGTEDLGGYTF,TGTGCCAGCAGTAACCCCGGGACGGAGGATTTGGGGGGCTACACCTTC
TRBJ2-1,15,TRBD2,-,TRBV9,CASSPSGGTYNEQFF,TGTGCCAGCAGCCCTAGCGGGGGGACCTACAATGAGCAGTTCTTC
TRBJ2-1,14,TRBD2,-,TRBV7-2,CASSLGAGETEQFF,TGTGCCAGCAGCTTAGGAGCGGGAGAAACTGAGCAGTTCTTC
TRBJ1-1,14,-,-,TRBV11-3,CASSPRDKNTEAFF,TGTGCCAGCAGCCCCAGGGACAAGAACACTGAAGCTTTCTTT
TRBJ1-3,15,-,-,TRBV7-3,CASSLGGLSGNTIYF,TGTGCCAGCAGCTTAGGCGGGCTCTCTGGAAACACCATATATTTT
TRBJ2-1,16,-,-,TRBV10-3,CAISESLQNTNNEQFF,TGTGCCATCAGTGAGTCCTTACAGAATACCAACAATGAGCAGTTCTTC
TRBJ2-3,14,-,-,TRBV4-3,CASSPQVWADTQYF,TGCGCCAGCAGCCCACAGGTTTGGGCAGATACGCAGTATTTT
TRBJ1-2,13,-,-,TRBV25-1,CASSEEGGYGYTF,TGTGCCAGCAGTGAGGAGGGCGGGTATGGCTACACCTTC
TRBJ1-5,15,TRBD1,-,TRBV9,CASSFGQAEFGPQHF,TGTGCCAGCAGCTTCGGACAGGCGGAATTTGGGCCCCAGCATTTT
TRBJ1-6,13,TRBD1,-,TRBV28,CATGDRGNSPLHF,TGTGCCACCGGGGACAGAGGTAATTCACCCCTCCACTTT
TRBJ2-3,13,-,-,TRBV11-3,CASSFEGADTQYF,TGTGCCAGCAGCTTTGAGGGGGCAGATACGCAGTATTTT
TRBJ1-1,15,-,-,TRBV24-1,CATSDSTGGKIEAFF,TGTGCCACCAGTGACTCCACCGGGGGGAAAATTGAAGCTTTCTTT
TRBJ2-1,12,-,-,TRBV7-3,CASSTLIGEQFF,TGTGCCAGCAGTACACTCATCGGTGAGCAGTTCTTC
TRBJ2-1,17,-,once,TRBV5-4,CASSVNLKPSSYNEQFF,TGTGCCAGCAGCGTAAACTTGAAACCGAGCTCCTACAATGAGCAGTTCTTC
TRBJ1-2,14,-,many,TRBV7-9,CASSLDGANYGYTF,TGTGCCAGCAGCTTAGACGGAGCTAACTATGGCTACACCTTC
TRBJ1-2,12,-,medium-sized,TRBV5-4,CASSLGADGYTF,TGTGCCAGCAGCCTGGGAGCAGATGGCTACACCTTC
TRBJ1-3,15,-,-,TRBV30,CAWSVSPETGNTIYF,TGTGCCTGGAGTGTATCGCCAGAAACTGGAAACACCATATATTTT
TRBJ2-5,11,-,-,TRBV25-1,CASSGGGTQYF,TGTGCCAGCAGTGGGGGAGGGACCCAGTACTTC
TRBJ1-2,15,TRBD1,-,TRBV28,CASSSPQGVRYGYTF,TGTGCCAGCAGTTCCCCACAGGGGGTGCGTTATGGCTACACCTTC
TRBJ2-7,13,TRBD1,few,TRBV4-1,CASSRVTGDEQYF,TGCGCCAGCAGCCGAGTCACAGGGGACGAGCAGTACTTC
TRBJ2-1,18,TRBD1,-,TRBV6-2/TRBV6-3,CASSYVPGTGRVEDEQFF,TGTGCCAGCAGTTACGTACCAGGGACAGGGCGTGTCGAGGATGAGCAGTTCTTC
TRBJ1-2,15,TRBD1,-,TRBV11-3,CASSLGQGGNYGYTF,TGTGCCAGCAGCCTCGGACAGGGGGGCAACTATGGCTACACCTTC
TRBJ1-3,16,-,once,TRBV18,CASSLTRANSGNTIYF,TGTGCCAGCTCACTCACCAGGGCTAACTCTGGAAACACCATATATTTT
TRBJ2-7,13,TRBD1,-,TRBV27,CASSVTGSYEQYF,TGTGCCAGCAGTGTGACAGGGTCCTACGAGCAGTACTTC
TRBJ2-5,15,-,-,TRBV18,CASSPTSQGGETQYF,TGTGCCAGCTCGCCGACATCCCAGGGAGGCGAGACCCAGTACTTC
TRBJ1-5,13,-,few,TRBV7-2,CASSQGNNQPQHF,TGTGCCAGCAGTCAGGGGAACAATCAGCCCCAGCATTTT
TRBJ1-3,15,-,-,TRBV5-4,CASSPLGGPGNTIYF,TGTGCCAGCAGCCCCCTGGGGGGCCCTGGAAACACCATATATTTT
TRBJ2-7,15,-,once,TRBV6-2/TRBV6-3,CASSSPRLSSYEQYF,TGTGCCAGCAGCTCCCCCCGGCTGAGCTCCTACGAGCAGTACTTC
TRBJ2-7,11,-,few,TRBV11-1,CASSPNYEQYF,TGTGCCAGCAGCCCTAACTACGAGCAGTACTTC
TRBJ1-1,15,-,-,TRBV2,CASTPKEGMNTEAFF,TGTGCCAGCACCCCCAAGGAGGGAATGAACACTGAAGCTTTCTTT
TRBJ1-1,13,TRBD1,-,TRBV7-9,CASAPIQGAEAFF,TGTGCCAGCGCTCCGATCCAGGGGGCCGAAGCTTTCTTT
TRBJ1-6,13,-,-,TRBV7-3,CASSLGGGSPLHF,TGTGCCAGCAGCTTGGGAGGAGGGTCACCCCTCCACTTT
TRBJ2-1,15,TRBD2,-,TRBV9,CASSVGGRSYNEQFF,TGTGCCAGCAGCGTAGGCGGGAGGTCCTACAATGAGCAGTTCTTC
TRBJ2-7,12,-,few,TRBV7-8,CASSPSVYEQYF,TGTGCCAGCAGCCCCTCGGTTTACGAGCAGTACTTC
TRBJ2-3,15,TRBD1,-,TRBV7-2,CASGKQGALLDTQYF,TGTGCCAGCGGAAAACAGGGGGCGCTTTTGGATACGCAGTATTTT
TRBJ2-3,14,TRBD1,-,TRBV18,CASSPGQGVGTQYF,TGTGCCAGCTCCCCCGGACAGGGGGTTGGTACGCAGTATTTT
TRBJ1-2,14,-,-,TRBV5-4,CASSSSGQNYGYTF,TGTGCCAGCAGCTCCTCGGGACAAAACTATGGCTACACCTTC
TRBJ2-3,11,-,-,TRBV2,CASRSTDTQYF,TGTGCCAGCAGGAGCACAGATACGCAGTATTTT
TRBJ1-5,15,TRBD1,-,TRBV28,CASSSWTGLVQPQHF,TGTGCCAGCAGTTCCTGGACAGGGCTAGTCCAGCCCCAGCATTTT
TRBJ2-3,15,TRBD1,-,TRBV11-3,CASSTGQGEADTQYF,TGTGCCAGCAGCACCGGACAGGGGGAGGCAGATACGCAGTATTTT
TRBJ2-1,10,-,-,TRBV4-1,CASSRWKQFF,TGCGCCAGCAGCCGCTGGAAGCAGTTCTTC
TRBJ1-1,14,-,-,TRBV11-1,CASSLPGPSTEAFF,TGTGCCAGCAGCTTACCGGGGCCCAGCACTGAAGCTTTCTTT
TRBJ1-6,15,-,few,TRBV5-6,CASSLGWGTGSPLHF,TGTGCCAGCAGCTTGGGATGGGGGACTGGTTCACCCCTCCACTTT
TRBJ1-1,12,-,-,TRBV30,CAWNPGNTEAFF,TGTGCCTGGAATCCCGGGAACACTGAAGCTTTCTTT
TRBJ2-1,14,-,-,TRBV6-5,CASSPGPALNEQFF,TGTGCCAGCAGTCCGGGACCCGCCCTGAATGAGCAGTTCTTC